Presented here are 2 T cell receptor beta chains from one specimen sequenced in a study of cytomegalovirus exposure and HLA in healthy donors (dated by TCRdb to 2016 to 2017). Library construction relied on the immunoSEQ multiplex PCR assay. The multiplex PCR relied on a mix of 60 forward primers for TCR Vbeta segments and 13 reverse primers for TCR Jbeta segments. The source is immuneACCESS, and TCRdb retained only in-frame sequences with V and J called. Part of the clones is not carried over; for the studies checked, unresolved V genes explain less than half of this, and the remainder is unexplained. The sample contains roughly 220,000 clones, 80% to 90% of them found a single time. Clones ranked in the top ten supply around 2.8% of the sample. Sample: PBMCs. Receptors originate from a man under 40 in good health and CMV-seronegative.

The chain recombines TRBV2 with TRBJ2-5; a weak D match, TRBD2 (6 bases). Germline V gene sequence: CDR1 SNHLY, CDR2 FYNNEI. The CDR3 is 13 amino acids. V lost 5 bases to trimming and J lost 5 bases, with 12 bases between them. The CDR3 region has the DNA TGTGCCAGCAGTTTCCGACTAGGGGAGACCCAGTACTTC. This codes for CASSFRLGETQYF.

The gene calls are TRBV9 and TRBJ2-2; no clear D gene. Trimming pared 0 bases from V and 4 bases from J, leaving 7 bases between. This CDR3 contains 14 residues. CDR1 and CDR2 from the germline V gene are SGDLS and YYNGEE. The CDR3 is CASSVGRVTGELFF. The CDR3 DNA follows: TGTGCCAGCAGCGTAGGACGGGTCACCGGGGAGCTGTTTTTT.